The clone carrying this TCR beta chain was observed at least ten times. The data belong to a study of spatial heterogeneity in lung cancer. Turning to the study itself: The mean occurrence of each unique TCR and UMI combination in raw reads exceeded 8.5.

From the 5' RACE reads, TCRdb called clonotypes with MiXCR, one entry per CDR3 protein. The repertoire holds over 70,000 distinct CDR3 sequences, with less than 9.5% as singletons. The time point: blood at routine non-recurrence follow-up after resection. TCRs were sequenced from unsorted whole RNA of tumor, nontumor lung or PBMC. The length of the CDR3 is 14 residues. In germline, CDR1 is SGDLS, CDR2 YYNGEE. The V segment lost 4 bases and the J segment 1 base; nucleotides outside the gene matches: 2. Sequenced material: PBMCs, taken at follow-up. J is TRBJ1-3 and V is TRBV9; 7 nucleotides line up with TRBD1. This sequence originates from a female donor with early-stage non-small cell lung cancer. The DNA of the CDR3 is TGTGCCAGCAGCACACAGGGGTCTGGAAACACCATATATTTT. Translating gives CASSTQGSGNTIYF.